This T cell receptor beta chain is drawn from a study of T cell repertoires in cytomegalovirus infection (dated by TCRdb to about 2019). Regarding the complete study: Donor HLA type was relevant to the analysis, as public TCR beta signatures indicated carriage of CMV infection together with the matching HLA type. Points the paper makes about the study in general: In both this cohort and an independent cohort of 350 to 400 donors, the cumulative frequency of public TCR beta family members distinguished carriers of CMV infection plus the relevant HLA type. The ex vivo response was dominated by HLA-C-restricted CMV-specific TCR beta clonotypes, which also provided the single most frequent clonotype in two of eight donors.

The CDR3 runs 13 residues from the cysteine to the phenylalanine. Just CDR3 DNA is preserved here, 39 bases in frame from base 1. The V and J ends are trimmed by 5 bases and 4 bases, leaving 14 bases between them. The germline V gene yields SQVTM for CDR1 and ANQGSEA for CDR2. TCRdb lists the instrument as Illumina HiSeq 1500. Starting from the raw public reads, TCRdb applied fastp trimming at Q25, assembled clones with MiXCR and retained in-frame beta chains. Records with the same CDR3 protein are collapsed into one entry carrying the most frequent genes and DNA. The sample profile shows 500,000 to 600,000 distinct CDR3 sequences; approximately 16% of them were found once. The ten most abundant clones make up approximately 24% of the sample. Remarks on this clonotype: Its binding antigen is unknown. It has no much larger one-base neighbor in the sample; base qualities were not kept.

In this chain, TRBV29-1 is recombined with TRBJ1-1; a confident D gene designation cannot be given. This TCR came from a human donor in good health (CMV status not recorded). Some clones in this sample may be carry-over from other donors' samples. The material sequenced was CD8+ T cells from PBMCs. Here is the DNA: TGCAGCGTTCCTCCCGCCTCTGGCACTGAAGCTTTCTTT. Its translation reads: CSVPPASGTEAFF.